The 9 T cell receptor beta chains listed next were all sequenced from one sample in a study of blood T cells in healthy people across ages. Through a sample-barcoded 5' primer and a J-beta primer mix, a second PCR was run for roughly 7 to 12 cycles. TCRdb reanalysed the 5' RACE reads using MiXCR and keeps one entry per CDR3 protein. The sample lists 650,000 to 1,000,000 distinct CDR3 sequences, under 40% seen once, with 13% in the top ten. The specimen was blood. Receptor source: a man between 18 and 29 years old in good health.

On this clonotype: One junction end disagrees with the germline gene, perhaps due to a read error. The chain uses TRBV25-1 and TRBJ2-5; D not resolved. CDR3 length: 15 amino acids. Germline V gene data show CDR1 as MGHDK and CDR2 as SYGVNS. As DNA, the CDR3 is TGTGCCAGCAGTGGAATAGAGGCGGAGCAAGAGACCCAGAACTTC. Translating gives CASSGIEAEQETQNF.

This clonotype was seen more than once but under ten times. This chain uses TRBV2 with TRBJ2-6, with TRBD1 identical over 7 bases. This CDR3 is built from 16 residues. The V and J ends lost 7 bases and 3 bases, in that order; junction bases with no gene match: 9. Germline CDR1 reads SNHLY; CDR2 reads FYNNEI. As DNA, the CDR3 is TGTGCCAGCACTCGACAGGGTAGGGTTGGGGCCAACGTCCTGACTTTC. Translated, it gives CASTRQGRVGANVLTF.

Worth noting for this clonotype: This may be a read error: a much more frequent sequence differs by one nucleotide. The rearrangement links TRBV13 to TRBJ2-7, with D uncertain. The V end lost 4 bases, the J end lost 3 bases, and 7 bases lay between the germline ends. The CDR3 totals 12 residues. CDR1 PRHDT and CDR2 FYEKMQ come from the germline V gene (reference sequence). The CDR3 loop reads CASSWPGYEQYF. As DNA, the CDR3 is TGTGCCAGCAGCTGGCCGGGCTACGAGCAGTACTTC.

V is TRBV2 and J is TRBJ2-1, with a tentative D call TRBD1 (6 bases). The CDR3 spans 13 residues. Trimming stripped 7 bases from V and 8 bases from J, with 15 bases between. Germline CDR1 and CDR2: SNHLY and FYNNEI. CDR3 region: CASKPQGSDEQFF. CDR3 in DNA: TGTGCCAGCAAACCACAGGGATCCGATGAGCAGTTCTTC.

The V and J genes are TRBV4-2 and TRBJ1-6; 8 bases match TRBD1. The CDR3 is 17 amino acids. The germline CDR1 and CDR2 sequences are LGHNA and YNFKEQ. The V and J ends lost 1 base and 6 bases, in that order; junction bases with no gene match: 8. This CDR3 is CASSQGSGQDSNSPLHF. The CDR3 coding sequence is TGTGCCAGCAGCCAAGGTTCGGGACAGGACTCTAATTCACCCCTCCACTTT.

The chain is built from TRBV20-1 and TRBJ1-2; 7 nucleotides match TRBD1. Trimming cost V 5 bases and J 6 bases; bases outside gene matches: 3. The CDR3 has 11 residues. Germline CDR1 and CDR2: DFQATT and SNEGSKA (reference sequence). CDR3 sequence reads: CSAGDRDGYTF. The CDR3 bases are TGCAGTGCTGGGGACAGAGATGGCTACACCTTC.

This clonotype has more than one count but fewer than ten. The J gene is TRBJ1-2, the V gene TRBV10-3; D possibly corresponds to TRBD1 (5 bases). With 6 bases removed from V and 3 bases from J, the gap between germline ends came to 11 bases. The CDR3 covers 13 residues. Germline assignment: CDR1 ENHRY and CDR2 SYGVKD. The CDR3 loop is CAIRKDKDYGYTF. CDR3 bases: TGTGCCATCAGAAAGGACAAGGACTATGGCTACACCTTC.

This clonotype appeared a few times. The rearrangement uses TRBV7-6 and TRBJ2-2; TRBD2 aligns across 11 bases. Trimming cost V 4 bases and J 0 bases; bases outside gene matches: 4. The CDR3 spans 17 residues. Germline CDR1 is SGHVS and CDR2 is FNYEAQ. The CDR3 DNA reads TGTGCCAGCAGCTCCCTAGCGGGGGGACCGAACACCGGGGAGCTGTTTTTT. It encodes CASSSLAGGPNTGELFF.

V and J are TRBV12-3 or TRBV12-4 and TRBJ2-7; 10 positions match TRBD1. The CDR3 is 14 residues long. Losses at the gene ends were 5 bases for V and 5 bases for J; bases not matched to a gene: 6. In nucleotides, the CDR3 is TGTGCCAGCAGTCCCGCCGGACAGGGGGACGAGCAGTACTTC. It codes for CASSPAGQGDEQYF.